This TCR beta chain was profiled in a study of blood T cell repertoires in COVID-19 (dated by TCRdb to 2018 to 2020). For context, the study as a whole: Samples covering the acute and convalescent phases of COVID-19 were provided by collaborators in the United States, Italy and Spain. The prospective study material was composed of cDNA or gDNA derived from T cells, B-cell-depleted T cells, or PBMCs. The dataset comprised deeply sampled blood TCRbeta repertoires from subjects exposed to, actively infected with, or recovered from COVID-19. The repertoires were released in a freely available public database meant as a resource for research on the immune response to SARS-CoV-2. Samples were obtained from the ongoing ImmuneRACE study (first 160 participants) and from over 1,000 subjects provided by 6 global collaborators. The sample metadata nearly always contained a de-identified subject ID, COVID-19 status, age in years and sex. Where HLA class I and class II types were available, the types were taken from metadata supplied by the sample provider, not from assay-based typing.

This clone was picked up a small number of times. Its binding antigen is unknown. No base quality information exists; no much larger clone differs at one position. General conclusions and limits of the study: How much clinical and demographic metadata was included differed by source and by participant, and the metadata was provided uncurated.

Relative to germline, V is missing 3 bases and J is missing 5 bases, with 9 bases of the junction outside any gene match. CDR1 and CDR2 are drawn from the germline V gene (reference sequence): SGHKS, YYEKEE. The CDR3 spans 16 residues, from the cysteine through the phenylalanine. The retained sequence is limited to the CDR3, 48 bases, with the frame set at the first base. The collaborating institutions used their own protocols to collect whole blood in K2EDTA tubes. For TCRbeta analysis, collaborators shipped samples in one of three forms: frozen whole blood, isolated PBMCs, or DNA extracted from either of those sample types. The immunoSEQ Assay, a bias-controlled multiplex PCR, was used to amplify TCRbeta CDR3 regions from genomic DNA. Concerning the study's data processing: The number of nucleated cells in each sample was estimated by amplification of reference gene primers within the assay. Sequence reads were collapsed and filtered to measure the absolute abundance of every unique TCRbeta CDR3 rearrangement. For each sample, productive Simpson clonality was calculated as the square root of Simpson's diversity index across productive rearrangements. TCRdb limited this immuneACCESS table to in-frame rearrangements with V and J called. A share of clones is missing; checked studies link under half to unresolved V genes, and the rest is unexplained. That table supplies the V and J calls and clone size; D and trimming were determined from the DNA. Here the sample has about 210,000 clones; 85% to 90% occur a single time. The ten largest clones capture roughly 1.5% of the sample.

Sample: peripheral blood. The source is a young man with active or convalescent COVID-19. The rearrangement combines TRBV5-5 with TRBJ1-5, with 9 bases in between that match TRBD1. The sequenced DNA: TGTGCCAGCAGCTCATTACCGGGACAGGGTGATCAGCCCCAGCATTTT. Its protein reads: CASSSLPGQGDQPQHF.